This T cell receptor beta chain was identified during a study of regulatory T cells in long-lasting Graves disease. This clonotype was counted a few times. Germline V CDR1 and CDR2: MNHNS, SASEGT. The CDR3 consists of 17 residues. V lost 4 bases to trimming and J lost 5 bases, with 23 bases between them. Described time point: newly diagnosed GD, antithyroid drugs for less than 3 months. The TCR library used RNA extracted from PBMCs. Staff drew about 8.2 milliliters of peripheral blood into EDTA tubes. Libraries of TCR beta came from iRepertoire HTBI primers plus Arm-PCR of CDR3 regions. TCRdb called the multiplex PCR reads again in MiXCR, with one record for every CDR3 protein. This sample yields around 360,000 distinct CDR3 sequences, of which about 17% are seen a single time; 20% belongs to the top ten. The same data also contributed to another study, on T cells in Graves' hyperthyroidism and ophthalmopathy.

The receptor's source is a woman aged 18-35 years with Graves disease. The gene calls are TRBV6-1 and TRBJ1-1, with D possibly being TRBD1 (6 bases). This specimen was peripheral blood mononuclear cells (PBMCs), taken at new diagnosis, from a patient treated with antithyroid drugs. CDR3 bases: TGTGCCAGCAGTGCTCCCGTCGGGGGGGCGAGGAGGACTGAAGCTTTCTTT. It specifies CASSAPVGGARRTEAFF.